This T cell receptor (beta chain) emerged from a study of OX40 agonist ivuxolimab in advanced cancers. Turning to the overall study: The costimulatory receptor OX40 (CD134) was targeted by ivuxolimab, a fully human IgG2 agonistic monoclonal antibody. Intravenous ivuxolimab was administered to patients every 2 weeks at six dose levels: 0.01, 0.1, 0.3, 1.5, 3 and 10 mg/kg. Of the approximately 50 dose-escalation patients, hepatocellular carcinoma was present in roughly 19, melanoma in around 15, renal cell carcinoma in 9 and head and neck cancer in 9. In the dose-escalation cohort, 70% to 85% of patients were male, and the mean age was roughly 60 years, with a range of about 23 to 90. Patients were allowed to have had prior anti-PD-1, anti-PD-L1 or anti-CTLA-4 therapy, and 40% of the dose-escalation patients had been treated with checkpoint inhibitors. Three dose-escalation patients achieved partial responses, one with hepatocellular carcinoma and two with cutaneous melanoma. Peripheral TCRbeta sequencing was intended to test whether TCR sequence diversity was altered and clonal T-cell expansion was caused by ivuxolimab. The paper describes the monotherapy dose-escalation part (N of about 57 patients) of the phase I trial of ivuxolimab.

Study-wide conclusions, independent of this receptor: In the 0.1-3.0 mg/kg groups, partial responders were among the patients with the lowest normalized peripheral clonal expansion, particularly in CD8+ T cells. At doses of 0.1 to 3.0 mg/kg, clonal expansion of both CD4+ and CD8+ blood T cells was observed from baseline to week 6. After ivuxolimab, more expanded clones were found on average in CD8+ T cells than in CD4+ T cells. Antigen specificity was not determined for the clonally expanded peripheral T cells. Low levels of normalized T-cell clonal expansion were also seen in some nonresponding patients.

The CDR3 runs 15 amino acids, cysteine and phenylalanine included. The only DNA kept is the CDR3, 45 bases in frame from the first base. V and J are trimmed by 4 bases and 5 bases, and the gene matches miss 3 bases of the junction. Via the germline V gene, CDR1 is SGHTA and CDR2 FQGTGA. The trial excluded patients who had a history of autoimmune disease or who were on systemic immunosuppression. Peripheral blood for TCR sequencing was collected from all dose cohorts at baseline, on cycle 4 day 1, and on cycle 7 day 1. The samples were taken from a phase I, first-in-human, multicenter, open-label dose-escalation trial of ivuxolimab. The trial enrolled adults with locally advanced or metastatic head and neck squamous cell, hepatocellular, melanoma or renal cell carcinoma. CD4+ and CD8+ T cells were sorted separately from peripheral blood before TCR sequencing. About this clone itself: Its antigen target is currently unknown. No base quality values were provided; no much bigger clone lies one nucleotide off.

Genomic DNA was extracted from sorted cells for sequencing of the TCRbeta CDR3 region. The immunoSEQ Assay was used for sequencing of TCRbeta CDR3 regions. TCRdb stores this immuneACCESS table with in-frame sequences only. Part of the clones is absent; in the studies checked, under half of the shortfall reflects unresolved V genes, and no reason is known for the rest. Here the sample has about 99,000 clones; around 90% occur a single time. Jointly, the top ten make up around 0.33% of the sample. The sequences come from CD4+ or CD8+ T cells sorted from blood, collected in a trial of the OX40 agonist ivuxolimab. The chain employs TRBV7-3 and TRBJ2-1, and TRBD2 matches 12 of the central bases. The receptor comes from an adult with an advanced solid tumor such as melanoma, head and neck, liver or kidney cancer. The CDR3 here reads CASSYTSGGNNEQFF. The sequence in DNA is TGTGCCAGCAGCTATACTAGCGGGGGGAACAATGAGCAGTTCTTC.